Listed here are 6 T cell receptor beta chains from one sample, sequenced in a study of shared clonotypes between healthy human individuals. Using immunoSEQ multiplex PCR, the repertoire was profiled, and TCRdb retains in-frame clones only, with some absent. Found here are 800,000 to 1,200,000 clones, approximately 80% of them singletons; the top ten hold approximately 0.56%. The sample was memory CD4+ T cells from PBMCs. As to subset: CD45RA-negative fraction. These receptors came from a man between 18 and 29 years old in good health. Some clones in this sample may be carry-over from other donors' samples.

The chain combines TRBV5-1 with TRBJ2-3, with no clear D. Germline V CDR1 and CDR2: SGHRS, YFSETQ. V dropped 3 bases and J dropped 2 bases, with 10 bases sitting between them. There are 14 residues in the CDR3. The CDR3 nucleotides are TGCGCCAGCAGCTCCCCAAGCAACACAGATACGCAGTATTTT. This codes for CASSSPSNTDTQYF.

This clone was counted a few times. This rearrangement joins TRBV4-3 to TRBJ2-1, with 9 bases matching TRBD2. CDR3 length equals 17 residues. CDR1 is LGHNA, CDR2 YSLEER, per germline. V dropped 0 bases and J dropped 4; count of bases not matched to a gene: 7. CDR3 residues: CASSQEGGRAVYNEQFF. The CDR3 nucleotides are TGCGCCAGCAGCCAAGAGGGCGGGAGGGCCGTATACAATGAGCAGTTCTTC.

Only a few counts were recorded for this clone. The chain combines TRBV9 with TRBJ1-5; D remains unclear. Germline V gene sequence: CDR1 SGDLS, CDR2 YYNGEE. The CDR3 totals 13 residues. Trimming pared 0 bases from V and 3 bases from J, leaving 4 bases between. The CDR3 here is CASSVDPNQPQHF. CDR3 DNA sequence: TGTGCCAGCAGCGTAGATCCCAATCAGCCCCAGCATTTT.

The J gene is TRBJ2-5, the V gene TRBV6-1; perhaps D is TRBD1 or TRBD2 (5 bases each). The ends were cut back, 4 bases at V and 2 bases at J, with 14 bases in the middle. CDR1 is MNHNS and CDR2 is SASEGT in the germline V gene. CDR3 length: 15 residues. The CDR3 sequence: CASSGDGSYQETQYF. Here the CDR3 DNA reads TGTGCCAGCAGTGGGGACGGTTCCTATCAAGAGACCCAGTACTTC.

The V call is TRBV28, the J call TRBJ1-2; D is possibly TRBD1 (5 bases). The V gene's germline CDR1 is MDHEN and CDR2 SYDVKM. Trimming cost V 2 bases and J 3 bases, with 10 bases left between them. The CDR3 is 14 residues long. The CDR3: CASSLRGVYYGYTF. The CDR3 nucleotides read TGTGCCAGCAGTTTAAGGGGCGTTTACTATGGCTACACCTTC.

To note about this clone: Different DNA sequences within this sample yield the same CDR3. Written as DNA, the CDR3 is TGTGCCAGCAGTTACTCGGGGAGGTACGGCTACACCTTC. Protein: CASSYSGRYGYTF. The chain has TRBV6-5 and TRBJ1-2; unclear D gene. This CDR3 has 13 amino acids. V dropped 0 bases and J dropped 8 bases, with 10 bases sitting between them. The V gene's germline CDR1 is MNHEY and CDR2 SVGAGI.